The 15 T cell receptor beta chains below come from one sample, sequenced in a study of cytomegalovirus exposure and HLA in healthy donors (TCRdb year 2017). The library was prepared using the immunoSEQ multiplex PCR assay. For the multiplex PCR, a mixture combining 60 forward primers for TCR Vbeta segments and 13 reverse primers for TCR Jbeta segments was used. Drawn from immuneACCESS, this table holds only the in-frame rearrangements with V and J called that TCRdb kept. Clones are partly lost; checked studies trace under half to an unresolved V gene and leave the rest unexplained. This sample lists 130,000 or so clones; roughly 78% were detected once. The ten largest clones take up approximately 3.2% of the sample. Sequencing input: PBMCs. Receptors were obtained from a man aged 18-30 years in good health and CMV-seropositive.

The rearrangement links TRBV6-5 to TRBJ1-1; TRBD1 matches 9 bases. From germline, CDR1 is MNHEY and CDR2 SVGAGI. The CDR3 covers 13 residues. V gave up 8 bases and J gave up 5 bases; unmatched junction bases: 6. The CDR3 protein is CASWYRGLTEAFF. CDR3 sequence (DNA): TGTGCCAGCTGGTACAGGGGGCTGACTGAAGCTTTCTTT.

The CDR3 DNA reads TGTGCCAGCAGCGGGACATACTTCTATGGCTACACCTTC. Translation: CASSGTYFYGYTF. The rearrangement links TRBV2 to TRBJ1-2; tentative D call: TRBD1 (6 bases). V gave up 6 bases and J gave up 4 bases, with 12 bases separating them. Per the germline V gene, CDR1 is SNHLY and CDR2 is FYNNEI. The CDR3 consists of 13 residues. Filled out from reference TRBV2 and TRBJ1-2, the complete variable domain reads EPEVTQTPSHQVTQMGQEVILRCVPISNHLYFYWYRQILGQKVEFLVSFYNNEISEKSEIFDDQFSVERPDGSNFTLKIRSTKLEDSAMYFCASSGTYFYGYTFGSGTRLTVV.

This sequence joins TRBV10-3 and TRBJ2-1; 12 bases match TRBD2. V gave up 0 bases and J gave up 7 bases; unmatched junction bases: 4. Per germline, CDR1 ENHRY and CDR2 SYGVKD. This CDR3 has 16 residues. DNA for the CDR3: TGTGCCATCAGTGAGTCCGAGACTAGCGGGAGAAATGAGCAGTTCTTC. This encodes CAISESETSGRNEQFF.

The chain carries TRBV5-1 and TRBJ2-3, with unresolved D. CDR1 is SGHRS and CDR2 is YFSETQ in the germline V gene. The ends were cut back, 3 bases at V and 2 bases at J, with 13 bases in the middle. The CDR3 contains 15 residues. Written as DNA, the CDR3 is TGCGCCAGCAGCTCACAATCCTTTGACACAGATACGCAGTATTTT. It encodes CASSSQSFDTDTQYF.

This clone was seen once. Other nucleotide sequences in the sample specify the same CDR3. V usage is TRBV4-1 and J usage is TRBJ1-1; weak D call: TRBD1 (6 bases). The length of the CDR3 is 18 residues. CDR1 is MGHRA, CDR2 YSYEKL, per germline. V shed 0 bases and J shed 2 bases, with 19 bases lying between them. DNA of the CDR3: TGCGCCAGCAGCCAAGACGCCCTCCAACCGGGACATAACACTGAAGCTTTCTTT. Its protein is CASSQDALQPGHNTEAFF.

This chain joins TRBV11-2 and TRBJ1-4; D is possibly TRBD1 (5 bases). The length of the CDR3 is 12 residues. The germline V gene has CDR1 SGHAT and CDR2 FQNNGV. V was shortened by 7 bases and J by 13 bases, with 16 bases between the two germline ends. The CDR3 spells CASNKERGGLFF. Here the CDR3 DNA reads TGTGCCAGCAACAAAGAGCGGGGCGGACTGTTTTTT.

The chain is built from TRBV27 and TRBJ1-5, with a tentative D call TRBD1 (6 bases). The CDR3 sequence is 14 residues long. Germline V gene lookup returns CDR1 MNHEY and CDR2 SMNVEV (reference sequence). V dropped 5 bases and J dropped 4 bases, with 12 bases sitting between them. The CDR3 is CASSSRGTNQPQHF. In nucleotides, the CDR3 is TGTGCCAGCAGTAGCAGGGGCACAAATCAGCCCCAGCATTTT.

The chain combines TRBV27 with TRBJ2-6; 7 bases map to TRBD2. CDR1 MNHEY and CDR2 SMNVEV come from the germline V gene (reference sequence). This CDR3 region has 16 residues. The ends lost 7 bases at V and 0 bases at J; junction bases unmatched: 6. CDR3 residues: CASTSGGNSGANVLTF. In nucleotides, the CDR3 is TGTGCCAGCACGTCGGGGGGTAACTCTGGGGCCAACGTCCTGACTTTC.

V is TRBV28 and J is TRBJ2-2; possibly TRBD2 for D (5 bases). The CDR3 sequence is 13 residues long. Germline V gene sequence: CDR1 MDHEN, CDR2 SYDVKM. V was cut by 1 base and J by 6 bases, with 6 bases left in between. The CDR3 reads CASSLFSAGELFF. The DNA of the CDR3 is TGTGCCAGCAGTTTATTTAGCGCCGGGGAGCTGTTTTTT.

The chain has TRBV10-1 and TRBJ2-5, with 8 bases aligning to TRBD1. This CDR3 is 14 amino acids long. Germline-derived CDR1 and CDR2 are WNHNN and SYGVQD (reference sequence). With 7 bases clipped from V and 5 bases from J, the junction kept 9 bases outside the gene matches. CDR3 DNA sequence: TGCGCCAGCAAGGGGCAGGGGGCTGGTGAGACCCAGTACTTC. Its translation is CASKGQGAGETQYF.

This clone was found once. The chain couples TRBV5-1 to TRBJ2-1; 9 nucleotides align to TRBD1. Per germline, CDR1 SGHRS and CDR2 YFSETQ. Germline trimming cut 5 bases from V and 8 bases from J; bases unmatched to any gene: 11. This CDR3 has 15 residues. The CDR3 DNA is TGCGCCAGCAGTCTGACAGGGGGAGTTGTCGATGAGCAGTTCTTC. This gives the protein CASSLTGGVVDEQFF.

J is TRBJ1-1 and V is TRBV28; D remains ambiguous. V lost 3 bases and J 7 bases, leaving 3 bases between the germline ends. This CDR3 is 10 amino acids long. The V gene's germline CDR1 is MDHEN and CDR2 SYDVKM. Written as DNA, the CDR3 is TGTGCCAGCAGTTTCCTTGAAGCTTTCTTT. This encodes CASSFLEAFF.

The chain employs TRBV28 and TRBJ2-7, with 7 positions matching TRBD2. Germline CDR1 MDHEN, CDR2 SYDVKM. The CDR3 runs to 15 residues. V shed 6 bases and J 4 bases; nucleotides not matched to a gene: 12. The CDR3 DNA is TGTGCCAGCAGATCGGGACTACAACTTATTTACGAGCAGTACTTC. This sequence encodes CASRSGLQLIYEQYF.

V is TRBV4-1 and J is TRBJ1-5; 7 positions agree with TRBD1. CDR3 length equals 16 residues. Germline V gene lookup returns CDR1 MGHRA and CDR2 YSYEKL. J was trimmed by 2 bases and V by 4 bases; bases with no gene match: 8. The CDR3 protein is CASSRQGGDGNQPQHF. Here the CDR3 DNA reads TGCGCCAGCAGCCGACAGGGTGGGGACGGCAATCAGCCCCAGCATTTT.

The chain has TRBV18 and TRBJ2-7, with 12 bases lining up with TRBD2. The CDR3 sequence is 16 residues long. J gave up 2 bases and V 5 bases, and 7 bases lay outside the gene matches. Germline V CDR1 and CDR2: KGHSH, LQKENI. CDR3 protein: CASSIRLAGAPYEQYF. CDR3 nucleotides: TGTGCCAGCTCAATTCGACTAGCGGGAGCTCCCTACGAGCAGTACTTC.